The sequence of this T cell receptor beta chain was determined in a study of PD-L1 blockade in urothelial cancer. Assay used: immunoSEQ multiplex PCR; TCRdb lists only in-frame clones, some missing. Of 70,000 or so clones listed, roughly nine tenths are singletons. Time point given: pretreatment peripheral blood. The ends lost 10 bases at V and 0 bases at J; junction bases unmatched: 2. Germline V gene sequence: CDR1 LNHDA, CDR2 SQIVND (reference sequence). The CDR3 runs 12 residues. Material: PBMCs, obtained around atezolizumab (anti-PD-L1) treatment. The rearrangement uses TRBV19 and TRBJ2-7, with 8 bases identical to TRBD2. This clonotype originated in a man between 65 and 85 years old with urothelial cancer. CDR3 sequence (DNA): TGTGCCACCGGGGGGGGCTCCTACGAGCAGTACTTC. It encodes CATGGGSYEQYF. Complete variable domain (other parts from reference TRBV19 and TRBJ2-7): DGGITQSPKYLFRKEGQNVTLSCEQNLNHDAMYWYRQDPGQGLRLIYYSQIVNDFQKGDIAEGYSVSREKKESFPLTVTSAQKNPTAFYLCATGGGSYEQYFGPGTRLTVT.